This is a list of T cell receptor beta chains from one sample in a study of shared clonotypes between healthy human individuals. Generated by immunoSEQ multiplex PCR, the TCRdb table keeps only in-frame clones and is missing some. This table holds 1.5 million to 2.5 million clones, approximately 95% found once. The specimen was naive CD8+ T cells sorted from blood. All receptors come from a man younger than 35 in good health. CDR3s leave out the opening cysteine and the closing phenylalanine or tryptophan. The order of the fields is V gene, clone size, CDR3 protein. Rows may omit the clone size; those that give it use once, few, many or a size class.

V: TRBV19; size: NA; CDR3: ASSTGNEQF
V: TRBV5-6; size: NA; CDR3: ASSFGNEQY
V: TRBV7-3; size: NA; CDR3: ASSPEGVGGNTDTQY
V: TRBV4-1; size: NA; CDR3: ASSQDQGLRNSPLH
V: TRBV4-3; size: NA; CDR3: ASSPTTGGAQPQH
V: TRBV27; size: NA; CDR3: ASTPGAGLGTEAF
V: TRBV2; size: NA; CDR3: ASSDSYNEQF
V: TRBV6-4; size: NA; CDR3: ASSDSGWKGETQY
V: TRBV5-6; size: NA; CDR3: ASSFEGLNTEAF
V: TRBV7-9; size: NA; CDR3: ASSFTSREYDEQY
V: TRBV10-2; size: NA; CDR3: ASSRGRQTYEQY
V: TRBV19; size: NA; CDR3: ASSISGGELF
V: TRBV30; size: NA; CDR3: AWTPRTTGELF
V: TRBV2; size: few; CDR3: ASSEEATPSYGYT
V: TRBV21-1; size: NA; CDR3: ASSKLRQRHNEQF
V: TRBV6-5; size: NA; CDR3: ATSWTGNQPQH
V: TRBV9; size: NA; CDR3: ASSHGGGAGNEQF
V: TRBV4-3; size: NA; CDR3: ASSRLLANQETQY
V: TRBV18; size: NA; CDR3: ASSPDIYEQY
V: TRBV27; size: once; CDR3: ASSLLKGGNMFDEQF
V: TRBV6-5; size: NA; CDR3: ASSLRGGVTEAF
V: TRBV2; size: NA; CDR3: ASSVPSRGHEQY
V: TRBV9; size: NA; CDR3: ASSVPGTSLTPYEQY
V: TRBV10-2; size: NA; CDR3: ASSEPLAGGIDEQY
V: TRBV9; size: NA; CDR3: ASSVDGAGTGLNEQF
V: TRBV4-1; size: once; CDR3: ASSQDVGEASYEQY
V: TRBV4-2; size: NA; CDR3: ASSPDGGYEQY
V: TRBV15; size: NA; CDR3: ATSPSADSSSYNEQF
V: TRBV7-9; size: NA; CDR3: ASDRANSGNTIY
V: TRBV2; size: NA; CDR3: ASSDLDREGTQY
V: TRBV7-3; size: NA; CDR3: ASSLGGGSYEQY
V: TRBV7-9; size: NA; CDR3: ASSPGLAGGAANEQF
V: TRBV30; size: NA; CDR3: AWSDGSGANVLT
V: TRBV19; size: NA; CDR3: ASSELPGHLNTEAF
V: TRBV6-5; size: NA; CDR3: ASTNNRDLVNEQF
V: TRBV7-8; size: NA; CDR3: ASSQLAGSYNEQF
V: TRBV7-6; size: NA; CDR3: ASSLRGTNYEQY
V: TRBV6-5; size: NA; CDR3: ASSSAGTGGETQY
V: TRBV5-1; size: NA; CDR3: ASREPGQGYEQY
V: TRBV11-1; size: once; CDR3: ASSLPGTGNTIY
V: TRBV21-1; size: NA; CDR3: ASSLRTGGMNTEAF
V: TRBV7-9; size: NA; CDR3: ASSLPLAGVIDTQY
V: TRBV4-3; size: NA; CDR3: ASSPQAHSGFEQY
V: TRBV28; size: NA; CDR3: ASSLRGMNTEAF
V: TRBV9; size: NA; CDR3: ASSVNLVASGRSDEQF
V: TRBV19; size: NA; CDR3: ASSIPPQSELNQPQH
V: TRBV19; size: NA; CDR3: ASSIMGYSNQPQH
V: TRBV5-1; size: NA; CDR3: ASRPGGPDTQY